This record concerns one T cell receptor (beta chain) sequence. Data came from immunoSEQ multiplex PCR; TCRdb stores just in-frame clones and leaves some out. Of 450,000 to 500,000 clones in the sample, approximately 86% were seen once. V was pared by 4 bases and J by 7 bases, with 18 bases between. The CDR3 consists of 15 residues. CDR1 and CDR2 from the germline V gene are SGDLS and YYNGEE. The data are from a study of blood T cell repertoires in COVID-19. In the study overall: PBMCs, B-cell-depleted T cells, or T cells provided the cDNA or gDNA that made up the material.

Donors of Cohort 3 who recovered were those that had two negative PCRs, clearance, or symptom resolution. The rearrangement uses TRBV9 and TRBJ2-1; TRBD2 might be the D (7 bases). This clonotype was obtained from a woman in her late teens or twenties who had recovered from COVID-19. The sample taken for sequencing was PBMCs or T cells enriched from blood (not recorded which). The CDR3 DNA follows: TGTGCCAGCAGCCCTAGGGTGGGGGGGCGGAATGAGCAGTTCTTC. Translated: CASSPRVGGRNEQFF.